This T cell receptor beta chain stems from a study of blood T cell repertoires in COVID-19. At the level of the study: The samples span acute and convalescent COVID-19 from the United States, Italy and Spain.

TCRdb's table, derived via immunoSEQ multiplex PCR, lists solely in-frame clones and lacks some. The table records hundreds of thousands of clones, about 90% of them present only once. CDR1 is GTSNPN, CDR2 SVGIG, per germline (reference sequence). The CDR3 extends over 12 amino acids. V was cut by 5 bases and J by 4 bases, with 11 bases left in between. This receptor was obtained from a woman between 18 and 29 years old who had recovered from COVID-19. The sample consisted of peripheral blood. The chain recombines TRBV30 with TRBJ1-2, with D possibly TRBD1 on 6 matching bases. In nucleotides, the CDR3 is TGTGCCTGGGGGACATTAGGCTATGGCTACACCTTC. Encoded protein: CAWGTLGYGYTF.